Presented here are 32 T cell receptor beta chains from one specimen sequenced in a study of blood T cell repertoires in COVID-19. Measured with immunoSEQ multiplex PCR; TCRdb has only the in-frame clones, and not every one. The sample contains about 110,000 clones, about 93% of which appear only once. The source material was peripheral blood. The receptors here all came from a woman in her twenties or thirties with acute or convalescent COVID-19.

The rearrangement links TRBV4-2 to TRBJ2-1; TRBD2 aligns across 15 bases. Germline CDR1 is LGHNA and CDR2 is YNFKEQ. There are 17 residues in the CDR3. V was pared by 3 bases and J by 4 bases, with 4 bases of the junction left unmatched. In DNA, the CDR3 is TGTGCCAGCAGCCAGAGGACTAGCGGGGGGGTTTACAATGAGCAGTTCTTC. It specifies CASSQRTSGGVYNEQFF.

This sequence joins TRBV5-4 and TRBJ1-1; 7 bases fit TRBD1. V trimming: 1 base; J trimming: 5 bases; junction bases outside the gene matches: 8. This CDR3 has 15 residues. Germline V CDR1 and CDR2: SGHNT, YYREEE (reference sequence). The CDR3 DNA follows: TGTGCCAGCAGCTTGAAGAGGGGGCCGGGTACTGAAGCTTTCTTT. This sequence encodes CASSLKRGPGTEAFF.

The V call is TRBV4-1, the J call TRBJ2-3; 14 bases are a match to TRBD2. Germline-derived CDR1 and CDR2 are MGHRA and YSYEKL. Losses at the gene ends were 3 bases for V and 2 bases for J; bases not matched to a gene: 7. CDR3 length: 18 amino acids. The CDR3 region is CASSHTGTSGRTTDTQYF. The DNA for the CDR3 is TGCGCCAGCAGCCATACCGGGACTAGCGGGAGAACCACAGATACGCAGTATTTT.

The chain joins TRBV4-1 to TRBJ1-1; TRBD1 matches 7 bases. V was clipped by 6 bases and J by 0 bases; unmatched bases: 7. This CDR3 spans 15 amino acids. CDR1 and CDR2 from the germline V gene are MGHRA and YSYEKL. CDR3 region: CASSQRQGLNTEAFF. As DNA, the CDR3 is TGCGCCAGCAGTCAAAGACAGGGATTGAACACTGAAGCTTTCTTT.

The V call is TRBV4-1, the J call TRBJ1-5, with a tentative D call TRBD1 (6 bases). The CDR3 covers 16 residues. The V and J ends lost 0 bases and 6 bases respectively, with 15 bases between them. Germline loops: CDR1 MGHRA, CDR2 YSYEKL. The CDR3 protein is CASSQEGQGPSQPQHF. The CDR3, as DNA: TGCGCCAGCAGCCAAGAAGGGCAGGGGCCAAGTCAGCCCCAGCATTTT.

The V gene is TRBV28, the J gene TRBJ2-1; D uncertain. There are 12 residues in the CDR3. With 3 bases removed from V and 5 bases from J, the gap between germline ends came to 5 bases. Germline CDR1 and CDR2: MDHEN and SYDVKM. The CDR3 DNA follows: TGTGCCAGCAGTTTCCAAAACAATGAGCAGTTCTTC. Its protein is CASSFQNNEQFF. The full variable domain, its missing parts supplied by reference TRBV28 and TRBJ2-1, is DVKVTQSSRYLVKRTGEKVFLECVQDMDHENMFWYRQDPGLGLRLIYFSYDVKMKEKGDIPEGYSVSREKKERFSLILESASTNQTSMYLCASSFQNNEQFFGPGTRLTVL.

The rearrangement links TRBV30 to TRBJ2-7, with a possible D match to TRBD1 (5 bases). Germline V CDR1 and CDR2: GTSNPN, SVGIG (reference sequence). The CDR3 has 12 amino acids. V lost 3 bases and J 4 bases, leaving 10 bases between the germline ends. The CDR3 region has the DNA TGTGCCTGGAGCAGGGATAGGTACGAGCAGTACTTC. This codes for CAWSRDRYEQYF. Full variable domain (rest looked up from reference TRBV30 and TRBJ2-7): SQTIHQWPATLVQPVGSPLSLECTVEGTSNPNLYWYRQAAGRGLQLLFYSVGIGQISSEVPQNLSASRPQDRQFILSSKKLLLSDSGFYLCAWSRDRYEQYFGPGTRLTVT.

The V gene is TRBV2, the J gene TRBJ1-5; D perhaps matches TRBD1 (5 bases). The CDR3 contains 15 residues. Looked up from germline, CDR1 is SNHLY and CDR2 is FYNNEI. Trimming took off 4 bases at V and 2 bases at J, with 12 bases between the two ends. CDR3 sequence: CASSVRTTRNQPQHF. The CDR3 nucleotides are TGTGCCAGCAGTGTGAGGACAACACGCAATCAGCCCCAGCATTTT.

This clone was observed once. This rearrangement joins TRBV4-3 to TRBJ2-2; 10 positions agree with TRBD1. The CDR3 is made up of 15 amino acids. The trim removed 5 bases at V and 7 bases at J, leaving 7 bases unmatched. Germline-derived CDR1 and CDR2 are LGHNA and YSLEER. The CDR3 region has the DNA TGCGCCAGCAGCATAGACAGGGGGCTTGGCGGGGAGCTGTTTTTT. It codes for CASSIDRGLGGELFF.

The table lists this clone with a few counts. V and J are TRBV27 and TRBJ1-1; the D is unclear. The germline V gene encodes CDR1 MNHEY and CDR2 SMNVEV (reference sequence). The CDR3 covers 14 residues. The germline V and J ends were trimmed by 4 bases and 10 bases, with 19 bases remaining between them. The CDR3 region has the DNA TGTGCCAGCAGTTCCGGGAGAAATCCGATACGAGCTTTCTTT. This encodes CASSSGRNPIRAFF.

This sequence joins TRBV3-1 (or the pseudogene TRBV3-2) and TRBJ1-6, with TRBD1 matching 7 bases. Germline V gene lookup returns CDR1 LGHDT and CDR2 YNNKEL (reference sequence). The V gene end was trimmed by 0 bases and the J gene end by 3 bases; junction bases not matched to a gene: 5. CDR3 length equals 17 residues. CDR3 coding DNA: TGTGCCAGCAGCCAAGACCTAAGGGACAGCTATAATTCACCCCTCCACTTT. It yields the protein CASSQDLRDSYNSPLHF.

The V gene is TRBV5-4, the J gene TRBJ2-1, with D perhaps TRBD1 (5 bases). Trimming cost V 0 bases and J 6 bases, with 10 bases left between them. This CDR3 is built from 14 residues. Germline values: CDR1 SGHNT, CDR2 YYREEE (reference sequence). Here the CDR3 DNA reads TGTGCCAGCAGCTTGGGGGGCAGGGTCAATGAGCAGTTCTTC. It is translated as CASSLGGRVNEQFF. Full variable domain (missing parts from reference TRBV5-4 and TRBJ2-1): ETGVTQSPTHLIKTRGQQVTLRCSSQSGHNTVSWYQQALGQGPQFIFQYYREEENGRGNFPPRFSGLQFPNYSSELNVNALELDDSALYLCASSLGGRVNEQFFGPGTRLTVL.

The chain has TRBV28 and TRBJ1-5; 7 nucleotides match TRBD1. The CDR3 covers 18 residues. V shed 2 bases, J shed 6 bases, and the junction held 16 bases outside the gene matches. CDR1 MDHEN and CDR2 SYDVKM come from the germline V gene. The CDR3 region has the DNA TGTGCCAGCAGTTTAACGACAGAAACAGGGGCAAGTCGTCAGCCCCAGCATTTT. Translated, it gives CASSLTTETGASRQPQHF.

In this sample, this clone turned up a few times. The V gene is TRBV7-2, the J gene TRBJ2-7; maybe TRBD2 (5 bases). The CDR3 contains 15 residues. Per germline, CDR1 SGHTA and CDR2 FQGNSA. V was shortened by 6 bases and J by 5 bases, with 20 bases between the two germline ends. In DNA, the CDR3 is TGTGCCAGCAGTGATAGCCCCCAGAGGGCCCACGAGCAGTACTTC. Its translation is CASSDSPQRAHEQYF.

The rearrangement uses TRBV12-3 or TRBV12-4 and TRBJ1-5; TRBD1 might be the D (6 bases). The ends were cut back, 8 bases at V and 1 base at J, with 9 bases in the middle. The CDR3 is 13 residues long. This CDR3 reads CASWTVSNQPQHF. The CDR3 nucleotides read TGTGCCAGCTGGACAGTCAGCAATCAGCCCCAGCATTTT.

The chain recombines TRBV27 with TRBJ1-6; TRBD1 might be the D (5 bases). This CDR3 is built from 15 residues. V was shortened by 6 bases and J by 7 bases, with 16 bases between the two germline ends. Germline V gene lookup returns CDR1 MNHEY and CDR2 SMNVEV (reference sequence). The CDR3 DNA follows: TGTGCCAGCAGCGGGGTTGGGGGGAGGAATTCACCCCTCCACTTT. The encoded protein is CASSGVGGRNSPLHF.

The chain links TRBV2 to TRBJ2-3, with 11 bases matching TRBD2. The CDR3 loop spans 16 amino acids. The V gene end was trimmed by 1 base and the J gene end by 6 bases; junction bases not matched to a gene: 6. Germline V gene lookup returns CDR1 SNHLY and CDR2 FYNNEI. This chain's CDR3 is CASSEGLAGFVDTQYF. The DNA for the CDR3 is TGTGCCAGCAGTGAAGGACTAGCGGGGTTCGTGGATACGCAGTATTTT.

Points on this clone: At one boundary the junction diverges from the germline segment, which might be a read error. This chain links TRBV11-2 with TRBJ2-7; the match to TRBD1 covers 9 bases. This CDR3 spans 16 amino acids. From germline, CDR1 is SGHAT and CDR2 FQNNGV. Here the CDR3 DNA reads TGTGCCAGCAGCCTAGAACCATGGACAGGGGAAAACGAGCAGTACTTC. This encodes CASSLEPWTGENEQYF.

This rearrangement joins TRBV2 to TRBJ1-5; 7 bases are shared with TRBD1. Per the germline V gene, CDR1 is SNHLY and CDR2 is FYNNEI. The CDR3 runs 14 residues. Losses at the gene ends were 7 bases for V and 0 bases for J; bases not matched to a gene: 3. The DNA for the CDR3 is TGTGCCAGCACGGACAGGTATAGCAATCAGCCCCAGCATTTT. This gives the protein CASTDRYSNQPQHF.

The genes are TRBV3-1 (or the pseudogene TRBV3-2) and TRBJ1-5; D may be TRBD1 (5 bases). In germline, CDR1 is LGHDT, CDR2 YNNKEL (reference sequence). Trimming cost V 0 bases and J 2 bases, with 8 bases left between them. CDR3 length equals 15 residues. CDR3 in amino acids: CASSQDSQGNQPQHF. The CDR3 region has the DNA TGTGCCAGCAGCCAAGATTCACAGGGCAATCAGCCCCAGCATTTT.

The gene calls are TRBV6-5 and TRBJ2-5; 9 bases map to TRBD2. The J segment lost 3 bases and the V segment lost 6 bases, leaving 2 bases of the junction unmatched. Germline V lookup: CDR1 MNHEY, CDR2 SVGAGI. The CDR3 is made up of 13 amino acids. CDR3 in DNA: TGTGCCAGCAGGCGGGGGGGGGAAGAGACCCAGTACTTC. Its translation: CASRRGGEETQYF.

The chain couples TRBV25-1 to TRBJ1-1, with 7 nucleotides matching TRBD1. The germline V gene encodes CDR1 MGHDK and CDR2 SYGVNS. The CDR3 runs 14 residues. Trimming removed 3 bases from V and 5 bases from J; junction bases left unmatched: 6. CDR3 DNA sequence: TGTGCCAGCAGTGACCGACAGGGTCGGACTGAAGCTTTCTTT. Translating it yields CASSDRQGRTEAFF.

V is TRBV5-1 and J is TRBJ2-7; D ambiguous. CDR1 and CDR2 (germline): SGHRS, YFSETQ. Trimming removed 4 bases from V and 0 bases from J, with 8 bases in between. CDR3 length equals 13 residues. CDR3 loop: CASSPDISYEQYF. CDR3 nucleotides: TGCGCCAGCAGCCCCGACATCTCCTACGAGCAGTACTTC.

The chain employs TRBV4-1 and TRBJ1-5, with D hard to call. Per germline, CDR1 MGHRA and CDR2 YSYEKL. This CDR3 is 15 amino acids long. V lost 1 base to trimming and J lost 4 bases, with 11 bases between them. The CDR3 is CASSQGTTGNQPQHF. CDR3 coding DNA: TGCGCCAGCAGCCAAGGGACCACGGGGAATCAGCCCCAGCATTTT.

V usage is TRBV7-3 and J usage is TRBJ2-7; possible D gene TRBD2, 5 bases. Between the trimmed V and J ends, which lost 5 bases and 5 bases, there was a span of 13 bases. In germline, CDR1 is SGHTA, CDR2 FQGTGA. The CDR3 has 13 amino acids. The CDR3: CASSPTSSHEQYF. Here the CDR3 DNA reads TGTGCCAGCAGCCCAACTAGTTCCCACGAGCAGTACTTC.

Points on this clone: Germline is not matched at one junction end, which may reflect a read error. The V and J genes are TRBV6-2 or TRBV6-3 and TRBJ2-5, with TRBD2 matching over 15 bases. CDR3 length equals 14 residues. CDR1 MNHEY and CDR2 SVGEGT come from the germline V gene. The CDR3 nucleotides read TGTGCCAGCAGTTACGGGACTAGCGGGGGGCGGGCTAACTTC. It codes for CASSYGTSGGRANF.

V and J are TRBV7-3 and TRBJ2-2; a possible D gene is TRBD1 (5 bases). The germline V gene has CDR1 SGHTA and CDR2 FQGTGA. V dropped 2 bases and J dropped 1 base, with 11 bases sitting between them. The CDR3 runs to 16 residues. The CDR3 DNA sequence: TGTGCCAGCAGCTTATGGGGCAGTGAGAACACCGGGGAGCTGTTTTTT. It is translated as CASSLWGSENTGELFF.

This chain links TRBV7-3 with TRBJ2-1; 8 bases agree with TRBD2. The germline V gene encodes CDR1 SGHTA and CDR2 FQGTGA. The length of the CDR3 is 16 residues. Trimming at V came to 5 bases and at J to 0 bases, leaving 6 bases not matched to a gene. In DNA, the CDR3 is TGTGCCAGCAGCAACGACGGGGGGGCCTCCTACAATGAGCAGTTCTTC. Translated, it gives CASSNDGGASYNEQFF.

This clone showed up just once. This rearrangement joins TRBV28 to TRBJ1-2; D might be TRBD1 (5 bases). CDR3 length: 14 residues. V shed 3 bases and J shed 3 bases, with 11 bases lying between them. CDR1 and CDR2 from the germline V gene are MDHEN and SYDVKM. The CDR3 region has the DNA TGTGCCAGCAGTTTTCGGCCGACAGACTATGGCTACACCTTC. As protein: CASSFRPTDYGYTF.

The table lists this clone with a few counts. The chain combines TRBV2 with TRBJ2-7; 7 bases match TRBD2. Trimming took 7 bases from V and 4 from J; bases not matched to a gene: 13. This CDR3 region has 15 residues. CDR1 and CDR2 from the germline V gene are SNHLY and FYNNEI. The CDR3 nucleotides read TGTGCCAGCATCCCCGGGGAGGGATCTAGGTACGAGCAGTACTTC. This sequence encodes CASIPGEGSRYEQYF.

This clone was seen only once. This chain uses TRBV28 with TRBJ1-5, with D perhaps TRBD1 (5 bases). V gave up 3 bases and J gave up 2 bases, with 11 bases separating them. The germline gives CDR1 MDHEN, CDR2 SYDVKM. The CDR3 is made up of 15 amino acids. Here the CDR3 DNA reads TGTGCCAGCAGTTTCCCCAGGGTGGGCAATCAGCCCCAGCATTTT. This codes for CASSFPRVGNQPQHF. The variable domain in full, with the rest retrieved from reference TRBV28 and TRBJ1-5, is DVKVTQSSRYLVKRTGEKVFLECVQDMDHENMFWYRQDPGLGLRLIYFSYDVKMKEKGDIPEGYSVSREKKERFSLILESASTNQTSMYLCASSFPRVGNQPQHFGDGTRLSIL.

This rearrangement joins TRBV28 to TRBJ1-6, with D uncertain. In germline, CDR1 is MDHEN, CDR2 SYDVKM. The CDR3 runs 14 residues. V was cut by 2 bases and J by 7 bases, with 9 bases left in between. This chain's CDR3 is CASSLGEHNSPLHF. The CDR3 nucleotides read TGTGCCAGCAGTTTAGGTGAACACAATTCACCCCTCCACTTT.